A single sample is the source of the 5 T cell receptor beta chains below, sequenced in a study of cytomegalovirus exposure and HLA in healthy donors. The primer mix had 60 Vbeta and 13 Jbeta primers. Repertoires were generated with immunoSEQ multiplex PCR, while TCRdb's copy carries only in-frame clones and drops some. The listing contains approximately 110,000 clones. The sequenced material came from PBMCs. All receptors derive from a man in his forties in good health and CMV-seronegative.

The rearrangement links TRBV5-4 to TRBJ1-4, with 8 bases aligning to TRBD1. With V trimmed by 4 bases and J by 8 bases, 10 bases remained unmatched. The CDR3 sequence is 15 residues long. Germline V gives CDR1 SGHNT, CDR2 YYREEE (reference sequence). The chain's CDR3 is CASSTGDRGREKLFF. CDR3 DNA: TGTGCCAGCAGCACCGGTGACAGGGGAAGGGAAAAACTGTTTTTT. The whole variable domain, filled in from reference TRBV5-4 and TRBJ1-4, reads ETGVTQSPTHLIKTRGQQVTLRCSSQSGHNTVSWYQQALGQGPQFIFQYYREEENGRGNFPPRFSGLQFPNYSSELNVNALELDDSALYLCASSTGDRGREKLFFGSGTQLSVL.

V usage is TRBV5-1 and J usage is TRBJ1-5; 8 bases are a match to TRBD1. V gave up 0 bases and J gave up 6 bases; unmatched junction bases: 14. The CDR3 totals 18 residues. In germline, CDR1 is SGHRS, CDR2 YFSETQ. The CDR3 bases are TGCGCCAGCAGCTTGGAAGGACAGGGAATCGAGGAGGTTCAGCCCCAGCATTTT. Amino acids: CASSLEGQGIEEVQPQHF.

The rearrangement links TRBV10-3 to TRBJ2-1; TRBD2 matches 8 bases. Per the germline V gene, CDR1 is ENHRY and CDR2 is SYGVKD. V was clipped by 3 bases and J by 10 bases; unmatched bases: 8. The length of the CDR3 is 14 residues. The chain's CDR3 is CAISEREGRSEQFF. The CDR3, as DNA: TGTGCCATCAGTGAACGGGAGGGCCGATCAGAGCAGTTCTTC.

V usage is TRBV21-1 and J usage is TRBJ2-2; the tabulated D call, TRBD1, remains unverified against the DNA. TRBV21-1 is marked as a pseudogene. The CDR3 consists of 15 residues. This chain's CDR3 is CASSDRVKDTGELFF. CDR3 sequence (DNA): TGTGCCAGCAGCGACAGGGTCAAGGACACCGGGGAGCTGTTTTTT.

V gene TRBV7-8 combines with J gene TRBJ1-1; D may be TRBD1 (6 bases). The CDR3 covers 12 residues. Trimming removed 5 bases from V and 10 bases from J, with 14 bases in between. The germline V gene encodes CDR1 SGHVS and CDR2 FQNEAQ. The CDR3 DNA is TGTGCCAGCAGCGCTACAGGGCTAGGAGCTTTCTTT. Its protein is CASSATGLGAFF.